What follows describes a single T cell receptor beta chain. These data originate in a study of shared clonotypes between healthy human individuals. Germline CDR1 reads SGDLS; CDR2 reads YYNGEE. The CDR3 contains 17 residues. J was trimmed by 3 bases and V by 3 bases; bases with no gene match: 8. Repertoires were generated with immunoSEQ multiplex PCR, while TCRdb's copy carries only in-frame clones and drops some. The table has a few million clones, around nine tenths seen once. CD45RA-negative memory and CD45RA+ naive subsets were split from the CD4+ cells. The sequenced material came from naive CD4+ T cells sorted from blood. Described subset: CD45RA+ positively selected. The chain is built from TRBV9 and TRBJ2-5; TRBD2 matches at 13 bases. The source of this sequence is a man aged 18 to 29 in good health. In DNA form, the CDR3 reads TGTGCCAGCAGCGACGGAAGGACTAGCGGGAGAAAAGAGACCCAGTACTTC. Translated: CASSDGRTSGRKETQYF.